The rows below give T cell receptor beta chains drawn from one sample of a study of early T cells in non-severe SARS-CoV-2 infection. Each CDR3 protein gets one entry after TCRdb re-called the 5' RACE reads with MiXCR. This sample carries nearly 110,000 distinct CDR3 sequences, approximately 12% of them seen once, and the ten largest clones take approximately 8.1%. The sample consisted of whole blood. The receptors originated from an adult who was a healthcare worker with PCR-confirmed SARS-CoV-2 infection or an uninfected control (not recorded which). Both conserved end residues are part of each CDR3. Fields, in order: D gene, V gene, clone size, J gene, CDR3 DNA, CDR3 protein. The D gene is left open where the match is weak. Only some rows state a clone size, as once, few, many or a class for expanded clones.

D: TRBD1
V: TRBV29-1
size: few
J: TRBJ1-2
DNA: TGCAGCGTTGCCGGGACAGGGGACTATGGCTACACCTTC
CDR3: CSVAGTGDYGYTF

D: NA
V: TRBV12-3/TRBV12-4
size: NA
J: TRBJ2-1
DNA: TGTGCCAGCAGTCCGACGGGACATGAGCAGTTCTTC
CDR3: CASSPTGHEQFF

D: NA
V: TRBV6-5
size: many
J: TRBJ1-2
DNA: TGTGCCAGCAGTTACTCGACTGCGGGACCCTATGGCTACACCTTC
CDR3: CASSYSTAGPYGYTF

D: NA
V: TRBV6-1
size: few
J: TRBJ1-4
DNA: TGTGCCACCCGAAGGGACGGTGGTAATGAAAAACTGTTTTTT
CDR3: CATRRDGGNEKLFF

D: NA
V: TRBV29-1
size: many
J: TRBJ2-7
DNA: TGCAGCGTTGCCGGGCGGGGCAGCTCCTACGAGCAGTACTTC
CDR3: CSVAGRGSSYEQYF

D: NA
V: TRBV20-1
size: few
J: TRBJ1-3
DNA: TGCAGTGCTAGAAATATGCGGGGCAGAAACACCATATATTTT
CDR3: CSARNMRGRNTIYF

D: NA
V: TRBV20-1
size: NA
J: TRBJ2-1
DNA: TGCAGTGCAAGACTAGACAACAATGAGCAGTTCTTC
CDR3: CSARLDNNEQFF

D: NA
V: TRBV28
size: few
J: TRBJ1-5
DNA: TGTGCCAGCAGTTTCGAGGGCACAGGGCTACAGTGGAGCAATCAGCCCCAGCATTTT
CDR3: CASSFEGTGLQWSNQPQHF

D: NA
V: TRBV2
size: NA
J: TRBJ2-1
DNA: TGTGCCAGCTCGAAGAGGGACTCCTCCAATGAGCAGTTCTTC
CDR3: CASSKRDSSNEQFF

D: TRBD2
V: TRBV7-2
size: many
J: TRBJ2-3
DNA: TGTGCCAGCAGCTTGCGACTAGCGGGAGGGCCCACAGATACGCAGTATTTT
CDR3: CASSLRLAGGPTDTQYF

D: TRBD1
V: TRBV7-9
size: few
J: TRBJ1-3
DNA: TGTGCCAGCAGCCCTGGCCCGACAGGGTTCGGAAACACCATATATTTT
CDR3: CASSPGPTGFGNTIYF

D: NA
V: TRBV20-1
size: many
J: TRBJ2-7
DNA: TGCAGTGCTAGGGGTAGCGGCCTATACGAGCAGTACTTC
CDR3: CSARGSGLYEQYF

D: NA
V: TRBV5-1
size: NA
J: TRBJ1-6
DNA: TGCGCCAGCAGCTTGGACACGGAAGGTGCCTCACCCCTCCACTTT
CDR3: CASSLDTEGASPLHF

D: TRBD2
V: TRBV20-1
size: NA
J: TRBJ2-1
DNA: TGCAGTGTTAAGGCGGGCGGGAGTATTGGTGAGCAGTTCTTC
CDR3: CSVKAGGSIGEQFF

D: NA
V: TRBV12-3/TRBV12-4
size: many
J: TRBJ1-1
DNA: TGTGCCAGCTGGGCCCCTCCCGGCGAAGCTTTCTTT
CDR3: CASWAPPGEAFF

D: TRBD2
V: TRBV5-6
size: many
J: TRBJ2-1
DNA: TGTGCCAGCAGCTCCGGGACTAGGGATGAGCAGTTCTTC
CDR3: CASSSGTRDEQFF

D: NA
V: TRBV12-3/TRBV12-4
size: many
J: TRBJ2-7
DNA: TGTGCCAGCAGTCCCCGGGCCTCCGCCTACGAGCAGTACTTC
CDR3: CASSPRASAYEQYF

D: NA
V: TRBV12-3/TRBV12-4
size: NA
J: TRBJ1-2
DNA: TGTGCCAGCACCGCCAGGGGCGTCTATGGCTACACCTTC
CDR3: CASTARGVYGYTF

D: NA
V: TRBV27
size: NA
J: TRBJ1-2
DNA: TGTGCCAGCAGTCTAAAAGGCTACGGCTACACCTTC
CDR3: CASSLKGYGYTF

D: TRBD1
V: TRBV7-8
size: NA
J: TRBJ2-2
DNA: TGTGCCAGCAGCCGAGTGACAGGGGGGTACACCGGGGAGCTGTTTTTT
CDR3: CASSRVTGGYTGELFF

D: TRBD1
V: TRBV5-5
size: many
J: TRBJ1-5
DNA: TGTGCCAGCAGCTTGGGGACAGGGTTCGGCAATCAGCCCCAGCATTTT
CDR3: CASSLGTGFGNQPQHF

D: TRBD1
V: TRBV28
size: many
J: TRBJ2-7
DNA: TGTGCCAGCAGGACGGACAGGGTTCGGGAGCAGTACTTC
CDR3: CASRTDRVREQYF

D: TRBD1
V: TRBV10-2
size: many
J: TRBJ1-1
DNA: TGCGCCAGCAGTGAGCTTGGTGGCAGGGGGCTATCTGAAGCTTTCTTT
CDR3: CASSELGGRGLSEAFF

D: NA
V: TRBV29-1
size: many
J: TRBJ1-1
DNA: TGCAGCGTCCCCATCCCCGGGGGGCGATCGGGCACTGAAGCTTTCTTT
CDR3: CSVPIPGGRSGTEAFF

D: NA
V: TRBV3-1
size: NA
J: TRBJ2-1
DNA: TGTGCCAGCAGCCAAGATAGTCGGGGTGAGCAGTTCTTC
CDR3: CASSQDSRGEQFF

D: NA
V: TRBV18
size: few
J: TRBJ1-1
DNA: TGTGCCAGCTCACCGGTAGGGGGGACGGACACTGAAGCTTTCTTT
CDR3: CASSPVGGTDTEAFF

D: NA
V: TRBV29-1
size: NA
J: TRBJ2-1
DNA: TGCAGCGTTTTCACCTACAATGAGCAGTTCTTC
CDR3: CSVFTYNEQFF

D: NA
V: TRBV5-1
size: NA
J: TRBJ1-1
DNA: TGCGCCAGCAGCTTGTATTCCAGGAGCACTGAAGCTTTCTTT
CDR3: CASSLYSRSTEAFF

D: NA
V: TRBV10-3
size: few
J: TRBJ2-1
DNA: TGTGCCATCAGTGGTTCGTTAGCGGCGCCAGGCAATGAGCAGTTCTTC
CDR3: CAISGSLAAPGNEQFF

D: NA
V: TRBV10-3
size: NA
J: TRBJ2-7
DNA: TGTGCCATCAGCGAGTCGGCTCGTAAGGGCTACGAGCAGTACTTC
CDR3: CAISESARKGYEQYF

D: TRBD1
V: TRBV4-1
size: NA
J: TRBJ2-3
DNA: TGCGCCAGCAGCCAGCGACAGGGGGCACCAGATACGCAGTATTTT
CDR3: CASSQRQGAPDTQYF

D: NA
V: TRBV20-1
size: NA
J: TRBJ2-7
DNA: TGCAGTGCTAGTACCGGGACCAGGGGCGAGCAGTACTTC
CDR3: CSASTGTRGEQYF

D: NA
V: TRBV28
size: NA
J: TRBJ1-1
DNA: TGTGCCAGCAGTTTATTGGGGGATGGCACTGAAGCTTTCTTT
CDR3: CASSLLGDGTEAFF

D: NA
V: TRBV10-2
size: few
J: TRBJ2-2
DNA: TGCGCCAGCACCCGGGCTAGCTCTACCGGGGAGCTGTTTTTT
CDR3: CASTRASSTGELFF

D: NA
V: TRBV28
size: many
J: TRBJ1-2
DNA: TGTGCCAGCACGCCTATCCTCTTATATGGCTACACCTTC
CDR3: CASTPILLYGYTF

D: NA
V: TRBV12-3/TRBV12-4
size: many
J: TRBJ2-7
DNA: TGTGCCAGAGGCCCGGACAGCGAGACCTACGAGCAGTACTTC
CDR3: CARGPDSETYEQYF

D: TRBD1
V: TRBV18
size: many
J: TRBJ2-7
DNA: TGTGCCAGCTCACCAGGCGGACAGGGGGTTTACGAGCAGTACTTC
CDR3: CASSPGGQGVYEQYF

D: NA
V: TRBV20-1
size: many
J: TRBJ1-2
DNA: TGCAGTGCCAGGGGATCCTATGGCTACACCTTC
CDR3: CSARGSYGYTF

D: NA
V: TRBV20-1
size: NA
J: TRBJ2-7
DNA: TGCAGTGCTAAATCCCAATACGAGCAGTACTTC
CDR3: CSAKSQYEQYF

D: NA
V: TRBV20-1
size: few
J: TRBJ1-5
DNA: TGCAGTGCTAGAGATCTGAGGGGCAATCAGCCCCAGCATTTT
CDR3: CSARDLRGNQPQHF

D: NA
V: TRBV2
size: many
J: TRBJ2-1
DNA: TGTGCCAGCAGTGTTGTGGGAGGATCATACAATGAGCAGTTCTTC
CDR3: CASSVVGGSYNEQFF

D: TRBD2
V: TRBV6-4
size: few
J: TRBJ2-7
DNA: TGTGCCAGCCATCGGCGGGAGGACTGCGAGCAGTACTTC
CDR3: CASHRREDCEQYF

D: TRBD2
V: TRBV7-9
size: few
J: TRBJ2-1
DNA: TGTGCCAGCGGCGTGGTTATGGGTCTAGCGGGGAATGAGCAGTTCTTC
CDR3: CASGVVMGLAGNEQFF

D: TRBD1
V: TRBV3-1
size: many
J: TRBJ1-4
DNA: TGTGCCAGCAGCCAACGACAGGGGGGGGAAAAACTGTTTTTT
CDR3: CASSQRQGGEKLFF

D: TRBD1
V: TRBV4-2
size: few
J: TRBJ2-1
DNA: TGTGCCAGCAGCCAAGCCCCGGGACAGGGTGATCCTGAGCAGTTCTTC
CDR3: CASSQAPGQGDPEQFF

D: NA
V: TRBV10-3
size: many
J: TRBJ2-6
DNA: TGTGCCATCAGTGACCCCAACTCTGGGGCCAACGTCCTGACTTTC
CDR3: CAISDPNSGANVLTF

D: TRBD1
V: TRBV19
size: NA
J: TRBJ1-5
DNA: TGTGCCAGTAGTCCCACAGGGGTGGGCAATCAGCCCCAGCATTTT
CDR3: CASSPTGVGNQPQHF

D: NA
V: TRBV7-2
size: many
J: TRBJ2-7
DNA: TGTGCCAGCAGCTCTGTCTGGGCCGCGGGGGAGCAGTACTTC
CDR3: CASSSVWAAGEQYF